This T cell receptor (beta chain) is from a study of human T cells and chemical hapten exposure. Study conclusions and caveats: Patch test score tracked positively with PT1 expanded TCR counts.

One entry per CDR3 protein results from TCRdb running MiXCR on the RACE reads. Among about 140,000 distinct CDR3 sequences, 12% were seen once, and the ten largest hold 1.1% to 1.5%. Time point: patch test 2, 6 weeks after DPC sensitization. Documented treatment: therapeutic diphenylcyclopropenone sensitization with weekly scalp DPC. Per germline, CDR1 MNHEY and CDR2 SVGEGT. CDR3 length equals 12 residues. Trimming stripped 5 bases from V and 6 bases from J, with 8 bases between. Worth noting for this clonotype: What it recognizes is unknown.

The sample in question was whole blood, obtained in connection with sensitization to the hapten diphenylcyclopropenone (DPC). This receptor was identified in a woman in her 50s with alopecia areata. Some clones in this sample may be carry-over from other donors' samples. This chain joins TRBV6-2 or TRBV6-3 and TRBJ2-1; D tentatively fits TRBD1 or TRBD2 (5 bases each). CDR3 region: CASSGTANEQFF. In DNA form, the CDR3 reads TGTGCCAGCAGTGGGACGGCCAATGAGCAGTTCTTC.